A single sample gave rise to the 14 T cell receptor beta chains below, sequenced in a study of blood T cell repertoires in COVID-19 (dated by TCRdb to 2020 to 2022). Preparation of the library involved the immunoSEQ multiplex PCR assay. TCRdb carries this immuneACCESS record with in-frame sequences only. Its versions omit some clonotypes, under half of them owing to an unresolved V gene in the studies checked, with the rest unexplained. The sample table records 240,000 or so clones; about 89% of these occur just once. Jointly, the top ten make up roughly 9% of the sample. The sample comprised PBMCs or T cells enriched from blood (not recorded which). The receptors originated from a man aged 40-49 years who had recovered from COVID-19.

With regard to this clone: An end of the junction does not agree with germline; a read error may underlie this. The gene calls are TRBV7-7 and TRBJ1-1; TRBD1 might be the D (6 bases). This CDR3 region has 13 residues. The germline CDR1 and CDR2 sequences are SSHAT and FNYEAQ (reference sequence). The CDR3, as DNA: TGTGCTAGCAGCCCAAATCAGGGGTTGGAAGCTTTCTTT. It codes for CASSPNQGLEAFF.

The rearrangement uses TRBV3-1 (or the pseudogene TRBV3-2) and TRBJ2-3, with 16 nucleotides matching TRBD2. Trimming took 0 bases from V and 5 from J; bases not matched to a gene: 2. From germline, CDR1 is LGHDT and CDR2 YNNKEL (reference sequence). The length of the CDR3 is 17 residues. The CDR3 spells CASSQEGLAGGEDTQYF. The CDR3, as DNA: TGTGCCAGCAGCCAAGAGGGACTAGCGGGAGGGGAAGATACGCAGTATTTT.

V gene TRBV28 combines with J gene TRBJ2-3, with 9 positions matching TRBD2. Germline V gives CDR1 MDHEN, CDR2 SYDVKM. CDR3 length equals 12 residues. The V gene end was trimmed by 6 bases and the J gene end by 8 bases; junction bases not matched to a gene: 3. CDR3 sequence reads: CASRLTSGTQYF. CDR3 DNA: TGTGCCAGCAGGCTGACTAGCGGTACGCAGTATTTT. Supplemented by reference TRBV28 and TRBJ2-3, the full variable domain reads DVKVTQSSRYLVKRTGEKVFLECVQDMDHENMFWYRQDPGLGLRLIYFSYDVKMKEKGDIPEGYSVSREKKERFSLILESASTNQTSMYLCASRLTSGTQYFGPGTRLTVL.

The chain joins TRBV19 to TRBJ1-1; 7 bases are a match to TRBD1. J gave up 6 bases and V 9 bases, and 13 bases lay outside the gene matches. Per the germline V gene, CDR1 is LNHDA and CDR2 is SQIVND (reference sequence). This CDR3 region has 14 residues. The CDR3 here is CASLVTGLVSEAFF. CDR3 sequence (DNA): TGTGCCAGCCTCGTGACAGGGCTAGTTTCTGAAGCTTTCTTT.

This clone was picked up one time. V gene TRBV15 combines with J gene TRBJ2-2; 8 positions match TRBD1. J was trimmed by 1 base and V by 4 bases; bases with no gene match: 8. The V gene's germline CDR1 is LNHNV and CDR2 YYDKDF (reference sequence). The length of the CDR3 is 17 residues. CDR3 in amino acids: CATSTPRGTGNTGELFF. The DNA for the CDR3 is TGTGCCACCAGCACCCCCCGAGGGACAGGGAACACCGGGGAGCTGTTTTTT.

This clone was seen a single time. The J gene is TRBJ2-7, the V gene TRBV28; D is possibly TRBD2 (7 bases). The CDR3 consists of 13 residues. Germline CDR1 is MDHEN and CDR2 is SYDVKM. The V end lost 8 bases, the J end lost 5 bases, and 16 bases lay between the germline ends. The CDR3 region is CASRGAGRNEQYF. CDR3 nucleotides: TGTGCCAGCCGGGGGGCAGGGAGGAACGAGCAGTACTTC. Supplemented by reference TRBV28 and TRBJ2-7, the full variable domain reads DVKVTQSSRYLVKRTGEKVFLECVQDMDHENMFWYRQDPGLGLRLIYFSYDVKMKEKGDIPEGYSVSREKKERFSLILESASTNQTSMYLCASRGAGRNEQYFGPGTRLTVT.

The J gene is TRBJ1-1, the V gene TRBV6-2 or TRBV6-3; weak D call: TRBD1 (5 bases). This CDR3 is built from 16 residues. Germline-derived CDR1 and CDR2 are MNHEY and SVGEGT. V was cut by 0 bases and J by 4 bases, with 15 bases left in between. The CDR3 spells CASSYSPLRGGTEAFF. The CDR3 region has the DNA TGTGCCAGCAGTTACTCCCCTCTCCGGGGGGGCACTGAAGCTTTCTTT.

The CDR3 protein is CASSLATGAGRLSTDTQYF. The CDR3 DNA is TGCGCCAGCAGCTTGGCCACAGGTGCGGGGCGGCTTAGCACAGATACGCAGTATTTT. The rearrangement joins TRBV5-1 to TRBJ2-3; D might be TRBD2 (6 bases). V was cut by 0 bases and J by 0 bases, with 20 bases left in between. CDR1 SGHRS and CDR2 YFSETQ come from the germline V gene. This CDR3 region has 19 residues.

The V and J genes are TRBV6-5 and TRBJ2-7; 11 nucleotides match TRBD2. The ends lost 4 bases at V and 6 bases at J; junction bases unmatched: 8. The CDR3 consists of 15 residues. CDR1 and CDR2 (germline): MNHEY, SVGAGI. The CDR3 DNA reads as TGTGCCAGCAGTTTCTTAGCGGGAGGGCAGGCCGAGCAGTACTTC. It is translated as CASSFLAGGQAEQYF.

This sequence joins TRBV19 and TRBJ2-3; 7 bases are a match to TRBD2. CDR3 length: 17 amino acids. Germline CDR1 and CDR2: LNHDA and SQIVND (reference sequence). Trimming removed 2 bases from V and 4 bases from J; junction bases left unmatched: 12. The chain's CDR3 is CASSITLGGSTADTQYF. CDR3 sequence (DNA): TGTGCCAGTAGTATAACCCTCGGCGGGAGTACCGCAGATACGCAGTATTTT.

The chain has TRBV9 and TRBJ2-1, with D perhaps matching TRBD1 (5 bases). The V end was cut by 3 bases, the J end by 8 bases, with 12 bases between. This CDR3 is built from 13 residues. Germline V gives CDR1 SGDLS, CDR2 YYNGEE. Here the CDR3 reads CASSENPRDEQFF. CDR3 in DNA: TGTGCCAGCAGCGAGAACCCCAGGGATGAGCAGTTCTTC.

The rearrangement joins TRBV4-1 to TRBJ2-1, with D maybe TRBD2 (6 bases). Looked up from germline, CDR1 is MGHRA and CDR2 is YSYEKL. The CDR3 covers 15 residues. V dropped 3 bases and J dropped 4 bases, with 13 bases sitting between them. The DNA for the CDR3 is TGCGCCAGCAGCCAGTCTGGTGCGGGGTACAATGAGCAGTTCTTC. Protein sequence: CASSQSGAGYNEQFF.

This clone has only one observation. J is TRBJ1-2 and V is TRBV6-4, with 8 bases identical to TRBD1. The CDR3 is 14 amino acids. After removal of 6 bases from V and 7 bases from J, the junction contained 10 bases not matched to a gene. Germline V gene lookup returns CDR1 MRHNA and CDR2 SNTAGT. CDR3 in DNA: TGTGCCAGCAGCGAAACTCAGGGGGCTGGTGGCTACACCTTC. Its translation is CASSETQGAGGYTF.

The V call is TRBV6-5, the J call TRBJ2-1, with 8 nucleotides matching TRBD1. The CDR3 has 11 residues. Germline-derived CDR1 and CDR2 are MNHEY and SVGAGI. Germline trimming cut 8 bases from V and 9 bases from J; bases unmatched to any gene: 3. CDR3 in amino acids: CASGQGGEQFF. The CDR3, as DNA: TGTGCCAGCGGACAGGGCGGTGAGCAGTTCTTC.